This TCR beta chain was recovered during a study of cytomegalovirus exposure and HLA in healthy donors. The PCR employed 60 Vbeta primers together with 13 Jbeta primers. Clones were read by immunoSEQ multiplex PCR, and TCRdb kept only the in-frame ones, dropping some. The table has 130,000 or so clones, around four fifths seen once. The clonotype originates from a man aged 40-49 years in good health and CMV-seronegative. Sequenced sample: PBMCs.

The CDR3 sequence is CASGIRTGTYEQYF. CDR3 DNA: TGTGCCAGCGGCATTAGGACAGGGACCTACGAGCAGTACTTC. This chain links TRBV7-2 with TRBJ2-7, with TRBD1 matching 8 bases. Germline CDR1 reads SGHTA; CDR2 reads FQGNSA. CDR3 length: 14 amino acids. After removal of 8 bases from V and 2 bases from J, the junction contained 8 bases not matched to a gene.